This TCR beta chain appears in the sequencing data of a study of T cells in Graves' hyperthyroidism and ophthalmopathy. Study outcomes and limitations: Ophthalmopathy and stable hyperthyroidism were told apart by a 13 V-J model. Before onset, ophthalmopathy was predicted by the model a median roughly six months earlier.

Worth noting for this clonotype: The antigen is unknown.

V was pared by 4 bases and J by 3 bases, with 5 bases of the junction left unmatched. CDR3 length: 13 amino acids. The germline gives CDR1 DFQATT, CDR2 SNEGSKA (reference sequence). Template material for amplifying TCR beta CDR3 regions consisted of RNA transcripts. Using the HTBI primer set, a first-round RT-PCR was run on the TCR CDR3. TCRdb fed the multiplex PCR reads into MiXCR, producing one record per CDR3 protein. The sample has approximately 360,000 distinct CDR3 sequences, 20% to 25% seen once; the top ten hold around 70%. This sample holds PBMCs from approximately 10 ml fresh peripheral blood.

This TCR was recovered from a man aged 50 to 60 with Graves' hyperthyroidism. V and J are TRBV20-1 and TRBJ2-7; 8 bases fit TRBD2. The specimen sequenced was blood. CDR3 nucleotide sequence: TGCAGTGCTATTAGCGGGGCGGGCTACGAGCAGTACTTC. It is translated as CSAISGAGYEQYF.